This entry is about one T cell receptor beta chain. What it binds is unknown. In patients aged 18 to 65, hyperthyroidism was newly diagnosed, with duration under 2 months. RNA transcripts served as the template for amplifying TCR beta CDR3 regions. The study used the HTBI primer set for a first-round RT-PCR of the TCR CDR3. TCRdb fed the multiplex PCR reads into MiXCR, producing one record per CDR3 protein. The sample shows under 350,000 distinct CDR3 sequences, roughly 21% of them seen only once. The data were obtained in a study of T cells in Graves' hyperthyroidism and ophthalmopathy. Study context: Peripheral blood was secured at the point of initial diagnosis, before any treatment.

Notes on the study in general: Ophthalmopathy got predicted by the model a median around 6.8 months before its onset.

The CDR3 is made up of 15 amino acids. V was pared by 2 bases and J by 7 bases, with 10 bases of the junction left unmatched. Germline V gene sequence: CDR1 MNHEY, CDR2 SVGEGT. The clonotype comes from a woman in her fifties or sixties with Graves' hyperthyroidism. Material for sequencing was blood. The J gene is TRBJ2-5, the V gene TRBV6-2 or TRBV6-3, with 7 bases fitting TRBD2. The CDR3 region has the DNA TGTGCCAGCAGTTACAACCCGAGGGGACTAAGGACCCAGTACTTC. Its translation is CASSYNPRGLRTQYF.